The following is a T cell receptor (beta chain) sequence with its context. Its specificity is unknown. These data come from a study of cytomegalovirus exposure and HLA in healthy donors. The PCR ran on 60 Vbeta and 13 Jbeta primers. Sequencing was performed with immunoSEQ multiplex PCR; in TCRdb, only in-frame clones are kept and a portion is missing. The sample records 150,000 to 200,000 clones, 75% to 90% being singletons. Healthy bone marrow donors supplied every sample. Whole-study results and caveats: Reportedly, a later analysis found an Asian-associated ancestry cluster had fewer N-insertions than the roughly 670-donor mean. Per a later analysis, HLA-associated TCR beta chains showed more clonal expansion than other, equally common TCR beta chains. Investigators reported about 160 TCR beta chains as tied to cytomegalovirus.

Germline CDR1 is GTSNPN and CDR2 is SVGIG (reference sequence). The CDR3 runs 13 residues. The V gene end was trimmed by 4 bases and the J gene end by 7 bases; junction bases not matched to a gene: 6. The chain joins TRBV30 to TRBJ1-1; 10 bases map to TRBD1. Sequencing was carried out using PBMCs. The clonotype was recovered from a male donor in good health and CMV-seronegative. The CDR3 DNA reads as TGTGCCTGGAATCGGGACAGGGGCAATGAAGCTTTCTTT. As protein: CAWNRDRGNEAFF. Combining the CDR3 with reference TRBV30 and TRBJ1-1 gives the whole variable domain SQTIHQWPATLVQPVGSPLSLECTVEGTSNPNLYWYRQAAGRGLQLLFYSVGIGQISSEVPQNLSASRPQDRQFILSSKKLLLSDSGFYLCAWNRDRGNEAFFGQGTRLTVV.